The 2 T cell receptor beta chains given below trace back to one sample, sequenced in a study of PD-1 blockade in classical Hodgkin lymphoma. Data came from immunoSEQ multiplex PCR; TCRdb stores just in-frame clones and leaves some out. The repertoire holds just over 60,000 clones, 70% to 90% seen once, with around 12% in the top ten. Relapses following autologous stem cell transplantation were seen in all patients, with brentuximab vedotin exposure varying. The sample consisted of peripheral blood mononuclear cells (PBMCs), taken at baseline. These TCRs come from a human donor with classical Hodgkin lymphoma.

V usage is TRBV5-3 and J usage is TRBJ2-7, with D perhaps matching TRBD2 (5 bases). TRBV5-3 is marked as an open reading frame, function uncertain. The length of the CDR3 is 14 residues. V was cut by 0 bases and J by 4 bases, with 11 bases left in between. As DNA, the CDR3 is TGTGCCAGAAGCTTGGCGGGGAAGTGGTACGAGCAGTACTTC. Its protein product is CARSLAGKWYEQYF.

The chain combines TRBV4-1 with TRBJ2-5; D perhaps matches TRBD1 (6 bases). V gave up 0 bases and J gave up 5 bases, with 16 bases separating them. Germline V gene data show CDR1 as MGHRA and CDR2 as YSYEKL. This CDR3 spans 16 amino acids. CDR3 sequence (DNA): TGCGCCAGCAGCCAAGATCTCAGGGGTCGAGAGGAGACCCAGTACTTC. Translating it yields CASSQDLRGREETQYF.